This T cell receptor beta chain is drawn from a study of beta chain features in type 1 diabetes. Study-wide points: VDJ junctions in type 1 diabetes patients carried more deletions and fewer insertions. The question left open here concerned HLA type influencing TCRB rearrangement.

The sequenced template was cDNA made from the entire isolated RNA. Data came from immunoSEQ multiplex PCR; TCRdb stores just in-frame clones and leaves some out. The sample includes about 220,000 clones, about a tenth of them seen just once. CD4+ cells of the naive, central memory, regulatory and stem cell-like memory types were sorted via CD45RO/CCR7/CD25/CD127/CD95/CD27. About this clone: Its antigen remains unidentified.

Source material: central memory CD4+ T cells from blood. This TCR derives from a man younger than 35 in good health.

The CDR3 sequence: CASSPQTGSDTQYF. Written as DNA, the CDR3 is TGTGCCAGCAGCCCCCAGACAGGGTCAGATACGCAGTATTTT. The J gene is TRBJ2-3, the V gene TRBV5-4, with 7 bases aligning to TRBD1. CDR1 is SGHNT and CDR2 is YYREEE in the germline V gene (reference sequence). The junction had 6 bases not matched to a gene; V was cut back by 4 bases and J by 4 bases. This CDR3 has 14 residues.